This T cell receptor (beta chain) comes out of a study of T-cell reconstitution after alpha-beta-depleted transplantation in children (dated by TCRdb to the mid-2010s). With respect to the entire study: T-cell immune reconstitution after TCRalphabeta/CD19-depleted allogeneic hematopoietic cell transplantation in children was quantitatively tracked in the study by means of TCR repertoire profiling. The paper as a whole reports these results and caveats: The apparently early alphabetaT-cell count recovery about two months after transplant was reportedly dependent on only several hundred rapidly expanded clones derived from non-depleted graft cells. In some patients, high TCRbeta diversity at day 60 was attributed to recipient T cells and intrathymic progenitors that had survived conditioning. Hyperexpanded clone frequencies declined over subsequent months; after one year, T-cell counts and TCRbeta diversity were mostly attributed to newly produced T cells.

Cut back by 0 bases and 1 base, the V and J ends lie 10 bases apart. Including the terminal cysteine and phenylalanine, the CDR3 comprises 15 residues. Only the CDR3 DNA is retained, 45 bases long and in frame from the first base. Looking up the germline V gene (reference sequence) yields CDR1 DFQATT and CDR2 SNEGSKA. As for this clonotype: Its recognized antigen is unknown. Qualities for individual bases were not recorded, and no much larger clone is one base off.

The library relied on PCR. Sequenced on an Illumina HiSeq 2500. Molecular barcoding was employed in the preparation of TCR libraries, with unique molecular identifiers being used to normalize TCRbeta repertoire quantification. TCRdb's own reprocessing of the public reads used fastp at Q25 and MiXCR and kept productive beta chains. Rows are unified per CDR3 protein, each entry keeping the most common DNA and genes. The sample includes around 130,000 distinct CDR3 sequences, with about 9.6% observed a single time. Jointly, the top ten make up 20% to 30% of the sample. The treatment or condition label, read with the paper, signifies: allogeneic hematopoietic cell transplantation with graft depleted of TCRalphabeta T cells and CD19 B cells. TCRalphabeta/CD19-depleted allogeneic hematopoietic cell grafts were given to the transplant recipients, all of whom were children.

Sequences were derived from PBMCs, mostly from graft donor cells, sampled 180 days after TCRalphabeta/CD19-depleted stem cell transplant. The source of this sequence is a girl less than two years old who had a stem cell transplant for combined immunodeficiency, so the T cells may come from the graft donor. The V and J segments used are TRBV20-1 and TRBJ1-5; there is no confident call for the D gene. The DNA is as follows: TGCAGTGCTAGAGAGAGGGATTTGAGCAATCAGCCCCAGCATTTT. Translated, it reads CSARERDLSNQPQHF.